Listed below are T cell receptor beta chains from one sample, sequenced in a study of blood T cell repertoires in COVID-19. TCRdb's table, derived via immunoSEQ multiplex PCR, lists solely in-frame clones and lacks some. This sample has roughly 150,000 clones; roughly 80% occur once, and the top ten carry about 8.8%. The sequencing input was peripheral blood. Receptors were obtained from an elderly woman with COVID-19, enrolled during active disease. Each CDR3 is given with its conserved first and last residue. A D gene is named only where the DNA matches it firmly. A row's size may be missing; if present it is once, few, many or a size class.

D	size	V	J	CDR3	DNA
.	.	TRBV24-1	TRBJ2-3	CATSEEASEDTQYF	TGTGCCACCAGTGAGGAAGCTAGCGAAGATACGCAGTATTTT
.	.	TRBV7-9	TRBJ1-1	CASSLDGGTEAFF	TGTGCCAGCAGCCTGGACGGGGGTACTGAAGCTTTCTTT
TRBD1	.	TRBV5-1	TRBJ2-7	CASRQGAYEQYF	TGCGCCAGCAGGCAGGGGGCTTACGAGCAGTACTTC
.	.	TRBV15	TRBJ1-3	CATSRDRSSGNTIYF	TGTGCCACCAGCAGGGACAGAAGCTCTGGAAACACCATATATTTT
TRBD1	.	TRBV7-8	TRBJ1-6	CASGLPGQGYSPLHF	TGTGCCAGCGGACTCCCGGGACAGGGGTATTCACCCCTCCACTTT
TRBD1	.	TRBV5-1	TRBJ2-3	CASSTGQGGTDTQYF	TGCGCCAGCAGCACCGGACAGGGAGGAACAGATACGCAGTATTTT
TRBD2	.	TRBV5-1	TRBJ2-2	CASSVSGAMNTGELFF	TGCGCCAGCAGCGTTAGCGGGGCGATGAACACCGGGGAGCTGTTTTTT
TRBD1	.	TRBV19	TRBJ1-2	CASRKPTGQGNGYTF	TGTGCCAGTAGAAAACCCACGGGACAGGGGAACGGCTACACCTTC
TRBD2	once	TRBV5-1	TRBJ2-3	CASSSKAGEVVTDTQYF	TGCGCCAGCAGCTCAAAGGCGGGGGAGGTAGTTACAGATACGCAGTATTTT
.	.	TRBV6-1	TRBJ1-2	CASSEALGGYGGYTF	TGTGCCAGCAGTGAAGCTCTCGGGGGGTACGGGGGCTACACCTTC
.	few	TRBV28	TRBJ1-1	CASIGGVAEAFF	TGTGCCAGCATTGGAGGGGTGGCTGAAGCTTTCTTT
.	.	TRBV25-1	TRBJ1-1	CASTRKGDEAFF	TGTGCCAGCACCCGTAAAGGGGATGAAGCTTTCTTT